The entry below gives a single TCR beta chain sequence along with its context. The sample holds many counts of this clonotype. Its antigen target is currently unknown. The input lacks base qualities; no much larger clone sits a single base away. Reads for this sample came from an Illumina MiSeq. Profiling of the peripheral T cell repertoire targeted human TCRbeta genes. The original pipeline was this. Differential clonotype abundance was tested with beta-binomial modelling to account for variability over time. Expanded clonotypes were checked against the ImmuneCODE reference database of SARS-CoV-2-associated TCRs and mapped to regions of the viral genome. Further repertoire analyses covered TRBV gene usage, CDR3 length, CDR3 amino acid overlap between time points, clonotype abundance distributions and Jaccard similarity. In TCRdb, the public reads were trimmed at Q25 with fastp and aligned with MiXCR, with productive beta chains retained. Identical CDR3 protein sequences are pooled into one entry, listed with their most common genes and DNA. The V and J calls reflect TCRdb's pipeline rather than the authors' work. Across this sample there are 200,000 to 250,000 distinct CDR3 sequences, with around 26% seen only once. The ten most abundant clones make up 6% to 8.5% of the sample.

The germline V gene (reference sequence) sets CDR1 to SEHNR and CDR2 to FQNEAQ. Trimming accounts for 8 bases at V and 8 bases at J, while the number of junction bases matched to no gene is 9. CDR3 length: 13 amino acids, cysteine to phenylalanine. Of the read, only the CDR3 DNA is kept; its 39 bases are in frame from base 1. The sample comes from a study of kidney transplant recipient with SARS-CoV-2 infection (dated by TCRdb to about 2021). The time point label of this sample denotes: pre-pandemic baseline sample and day 111 after first positive SARS-CoV-2 test. This chain is built from TRBV7-9 and TRBJ2-1, and TRBD1 aligns with 7 junction nucleotides. The receptor was isolated from a male patient in his 30s who had COVID-19 and was a kidney transplant recipient. Some T cells may have been brought in with the graft after a transplant. The sequenced sample was a blood sample, obtained at baseline and on day 111 from a kidney transplant recipient. Here is the DNA: TGTGCCAGCCGACAGGGAGAACAGGATGAGCAGTTCTTC. Its translation is CASRQGEQDEQFF.